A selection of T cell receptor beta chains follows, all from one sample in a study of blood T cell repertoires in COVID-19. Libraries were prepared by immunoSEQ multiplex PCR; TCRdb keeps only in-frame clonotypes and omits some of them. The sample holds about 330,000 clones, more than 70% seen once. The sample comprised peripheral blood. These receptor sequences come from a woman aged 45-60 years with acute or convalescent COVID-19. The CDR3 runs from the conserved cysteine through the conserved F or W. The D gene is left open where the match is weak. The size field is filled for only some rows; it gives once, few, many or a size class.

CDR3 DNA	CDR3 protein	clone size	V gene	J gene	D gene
TGTGCCAGCAGCGGAACGGGACAGGGGACTATATTGTCACCCCTCCACTTT	CASSGTGQGTILSPLHF	.	TRBV2	TRBJ1-6	TRBD1
TGTGCCAGCAGCTATAGGGGTGGGAATTCACCCCTCCACTTT	CASSYRGGNSPLHF	.	TRBV7-2	TRBJ1-6	.
TGTGCCAGCAGCTTAGGAGTAGTAGCCAAAAACATTCAGTACTTC	CASSLGVVAKNIQYF	once	TRBV7-2	TRBJ2-4	.
TGTGCCAGCAGCTTAGACGGAGGTCAGGTCAAAAACATTCAGTACTTC	CASSLDGGQVKNIQYF	.	TRBV13	TRBJ2-4	.
TGTGCCAGCAGCTTAGACGGGGGTCTCTACGAGCAGTACTTC	CASSLDGGLYEQYF	.	TRBV7-2	TRBJ2-7	.
TGTGCCAGCAGCTTGAACTCGGAGGGGGAGACCCAGTACTTC	CASSLNSEGETQYF	.	TRBV5-4	TRBJ2-5	.
TGTGCCAGCAGACGTTCGGGGTTATCCTACGAGCAGTACTTC	CASRRSGLSYEQYF	.	TRBV2	TRBJ2-7	.
TGCGCCAGCAGCCAAGCGGGACAGGGCTTCACAGATACGCAGTATTTT	CASSQAGQGFTDTQYF	once	TRBV4-3	TRBJ2-3	TRBD1
TGTGCCAGCAGCCAAGTTTCCGGTCTATTGCGCGAGCAGTACTTC	CASSQVSGLLREQYF	.	TRBV14	TRBJ2-7	.
TGTGCCAGCAGCTCACCCCAGGGACAGTCGGAACTCAATGAGCAGTTCTTC	CASSSPQGQSELNEQFF	.	TRBV5-4	TRBJ2-1	TRBD1
TGTGCCAGTGGTTCGGGACAGGGAGCCCACGAGCAGTACTTC	CASGSGQGAHEQYF	.	TRBV19	TRBJ2-7	TRBD1
TGCGCCAGCAGCGACCGGGACAGGGCCTACAATGAGCAGTTCTTC	CASSDRDRAYNEQFF	.	TRBV5-1	TRBJ2-1	TRBD1
TGTGCCAGCAGCTCGGGACAGGGGCTGCTCCTTAACTATGGCTACACCTTC	CASSSGQGLLLNYGYTF	.	TRBV7-9	TRBJ1-2	TRBD1
TGTGCCAGCAGTGAACAGGGGGAGACCCAGTACTTC	CASSEQGETQYF	few	TRBV2	TRBJ2-5	.
TGTGCCAGCAGCGGGGAGATTAGCGGGAGCCCAGATACGCAGTATTTT	CASSGEISGSPDTQYF	.	TRBV5-4	TRBJ2-3	TRBD2
TGTGCCAGCAGACCTGGGACAGCGAACACCGGGGAGCTGTTTTTT	CASRPGTANTGELFF	once	TRBV6-5	TRBJ2-2	TRBD1
TGTGCCAGCAACAGGGCAGGTCAGCCCCAGCATTTT	CASNRAGQPQHF	.	TRBV19	TRBJ1-5	.
TGTGCCATCAGCCACAGGATTCTTTATGGCTACACCTTC	CAISHRILYGYTF	.	TRBV10-3	TRBJ1-2	.
TGTGCCAGCAGCTTTTTAGCGGGGGTTGCAGATACGCAGTATTTT	CASSFLAGVADTQYF	.	TRBV7-2	TRBJ2-3	TRBD2
TGTGCCAGCAGCCTTCTCGGGGAGCGAGATACGCAGTATTTT	CASSLLGERDTQYF	few	TRBV7-3	TRBJ2-3	.
TGTGCCAGCAGTTGGACAGGGGACTCGGGCGAGCAGTACTTC	CASSWTGDSGEQYF	.	TRBV2	TRBJ2-7	TRBD1
TGTGCCAGCAGACTAGCGGGAGGTATATCCGGGGAGCTGTTTTTT	CASRLAGGISGELFF	.	TRBV7-2	TRBJ2-2	TRBD2
TGTGCCAGCTCAGCGGTAGAGAACACTGAAGCTTTCTTT	CASSAVENTEAFF	.	TRBV18	TRBJ1-1	.
TGTGCCAGCAGCGTAGGGTCGGGGACTGGAAACACCATATATTTT	CASSVGSGTGNTIYF	.	TRBV9	TRBJ1-3	.
TGTGCTATGAGGACTAGCGGTCAAGAGACCCAGTACTTC	CAMRTSGQETQYF	.	TRBV6-5	TRBJ2-5	TRBD2
TGTGCCAGCAGTGTAAGCGGGGGTTACAATGAGCAGTTCTTC	CASSVSGGYNEQFF	.	TRBV2	TRBJ2-1	TRBD2
TGTGCCAGCAGAAGTTCTCCGGGACAGGGCAGAGATACGCAGTATTTT	CASRSSPGQGRDTQYF	once	TRBV25-1	TRBJ2-3	TRBD1
TGTGCCAGCAGTTATTCGGGACTGAGCTCCTACAATGAGCAGTTCTTC	CASSYSGLSSYNEQFF	.	TRBV6-2/TRBV6-3	TRBJ2-1	.
TGTGCCAGCAGCTTAGAGGTGGAGAGGTCTGAAGCTTTCTTT	CASSLEVERSEAFF	.	TRBV7-9	TRBJ1-1	.
TGCGCCAGCAGCTTGTTCTCAGGGGGTGACACTGAAGCTTTCTTT	CASSLFSGGDTEAFF	.	TRBV5-1	TRBJ1-1	TRBD1
TGTGCCAGCAGACACCGGGACAGGGATAGCTACACCTTC	CASRHRDRDSYTF	.	TRBV5-4	TRBJ1-2	TRBD1
TGTGCCAGTAGTATATTCGGTGACAGGGCCTACGAGCAGTACTTC	CASSIFGDRAYEQYF	.	TRBV19	TRBJ2-7	TRBD1
TGTGCCTGGAGTGTAGAGGGGACCCAGTACTTC	CAWSVEGTQYF	.	TRBV30	TRBJ2-5	.
TGTGCCAGCAGCTTGGACCTAGCGGGGTCAGAGACCCAGTACTTC	CASSLDLAGSETQYF	.	TRBV5-8	TRBJ2-5	TRBD2
TGTGCCAGCAGCGAGACGGGACTTAACTATGGCTACACCTTC	CASSETGLNYGYTF	few	TRBV25-1	TRBJ1-2	.
TGCGCCAGCAGCATTGGACAGGGCTACAATGAGCAGTTCTTC	CASSIGQGYNEQFF	few	TRBV5-1	TRBJ2-1	TRBD1
TGTGCCAGTAGTAGCCGCAACCCCGGGACAACTAGCACAGATACGCAGTATTTT	CASSSRNPGTTSTDTQYF	.	TRBV19	TRBJ2-3	.
TGTGCCAGTAGTATGGAGGTTCTGGGCGAGCAGTACTTC	CASSMEVLGEQYF	.	TRBV19	TRBJ2-7	.
TGTGCCAGCAGCTTTGGAGCTGGACTTCCACGTGGAGAGCAGTACTTC	CASSFGAGLPRGEQYF	.	TRBV5-4	TRBJ2-7	.
TGTGCCAGTAGTATTCGGACAGAAGAGACCCAGTACTTC	CASSIRTEETQYF	.	TRBV19	TRBJ2-5	.
TGTGCCAGCAGTTTTACGGACAGGGACGGCTACACCTTC	CASSFTDRDGYTF	few	TRBV12-3/TRBV12-4	TRBJ1-2	TRBD1
TGTGCCAGTAGTATGATTGGGACTCACACTAGCACAGATACGCAGTATTTT	CASSMIGTHTSTDTQYF	few	TRBV19	TRBJ2-3	.
TGTGCCATCGGCAACCGGGACTCCCGGTCCGGGGAGCTGTTTTTT	CAIGNRDSRSGELFF	.	TRBV10-3	TRBJ2-2	.
TGTGCCAGCTCGAATTCTCAGGACACTGAAGCTTTCTTT	CASSNSQDTEAFF	.	TRBV18	TRBJ1-1	.
TGCCCACTCAATTCAATTACCACCGGGGAGCTGTTTTTT	CPLNSITTGELFF	.	TRBV25-1	TRBJ2-2	.